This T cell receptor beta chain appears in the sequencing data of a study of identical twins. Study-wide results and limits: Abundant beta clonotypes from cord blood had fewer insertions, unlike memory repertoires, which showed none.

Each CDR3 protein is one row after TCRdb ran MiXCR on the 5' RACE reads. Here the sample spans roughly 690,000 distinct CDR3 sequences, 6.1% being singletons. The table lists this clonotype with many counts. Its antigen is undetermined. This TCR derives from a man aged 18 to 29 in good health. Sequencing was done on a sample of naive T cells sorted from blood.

The CDR3 DNA reads TGTGCCAGCAGTTGGGGGACTAGCGGGAGGTTCCCGGGGACCCAGTACTTC. This translates into CASSWGTSGRFPGTQYF. This chain joins TRBV6-5 and TRBJ2-5, with TRBD2 matching over 15 bases. There are 17 residues in the CDR3. CDR1 MNHEY and CDR2 SVGAGI come from the germline V gene. Losses at the gene ends were 4 bases for V and 7 bases for J; bases not matched to a gene: 10.